Presented here are 14 T cell receptor beta chains from one specimen sequenced in a study of blood T cell repertoires in COVID-19. TCRdb keeps only in-frame clones here, not all; method: immunoSEQ multiplex PCR. This table holds under 200,000 clones, around 89% found once. Sequenced material: PBMCs or T cells enriched from blood (not recorded which). These receptors all stem from a woman aged 45-60 years who had recovered from COVID-19.

The chain has TRBV7-8 and TRBJ1-2; 7 nucleotides agree with TRBD1. V shed 4 bases and J 0 bases; nucleotides not matched to a gene: 5. The length of the CDR3 is 15 residues. Germline assignment: CDR1 SGHVS and CDR2 FQNEAQ. The CDR3 DNA is TGTGCCAGCAGCTCGGACAGGCGAGCTAACTATGGCTACACCTTC. Its translation: CASSSDRRANYGYTF.

This clone came up a few times. The chain recombines TRBV19 with TRBJ1-6; D might be TRBD1 (5 bases). This CDR3 contains 15 residues. V was pared by 10 bases and J by 10 bases, with 23 bases between. Per germline, CDR1 LNHDA and CDR2 SQIVND (reference sequence). The CDR3 DNA is TGTGCCACTCAACAGGCGGCCCGCGTGGGATCACCCCTCCACTTT. It encodes CATQQAARVGSPLHF.

The CDR3 is CASSHGLAREQYF. The DNA of the CDR3 is TGCGCCAGCAGCCATGGACTAGCAAGGGAGCAGTACTTC. The gene calls are TRBV4-3 and TRBJ2-7; 8 nucleotides align to TRBD2. This CDR3 spans 13 amino acids. CDR1 is LGHNA, CDR2 YSLEER, per germline. After removal of 3 bases from V and 7 bases from J, the junction contained 5 bases not matched to a gene.

The chain uses TRBV25-1 and TRBJ1-5; D uncertain. This CDR3 is built from 12 residues. The germline V and J ends were trimmed by 4 bases and 3 bases, with 4 bases remaining between them. Per the germline V gene, CDR1 is MGHDK and CDR2 is SYGVNS. The CDR3 nucleotides are TGTGCCAGCAGTGCCTCCAATCAGCCCCAGCATTTT. This gives the protein CASSASNQPQHF. The variable domain in full, completed from reference TRBV25-1 and TRBJ1-5, reads EADIYQTPRYLVIGTGKKITLECSQTMGHDKMYWYQQDPGMELHLIHYSYGVNSTEKGDLSSESTVSRIRTEHFPLTLESARPSHTSQYLCASSASNQPQHFGDGTRLSIL.

CDR3 in DNA: TGTGCCAGTTACGCAGGGACTAATCAGCCCCAGCATTTT. It specifies CASYAGTNQPQHF. This chain uses TRBV6-5 with TRBJ1-5; D possibly corresponds to TRBD1 (5 bases). From germline, CDR1 is MNHEY and CDR2 SVGAGI. CDR3 size: 13 residues. The V end lost 9 bases, the J end lost 4 bases, and 13 bases lay between the germline ends.

The rearrangement uses TRBV30 and TRBJ2-3; TRBD2 agrees at 14 bases. Per the germline V gene, CDR1 is GTSNPN and CDR2 is SVGIG (reference sequence). V shed 0 bases and J 7 bases; nucleotides not matched to a gene: 9. CDR3 size: 17 residues. CDR3 residues: CAWSVRLAGGERNTQYF. The CDR3, as DNA: TGTGCCTGGAGTGTCCGACTAGCGGGGGGGGAGAGGAATACGCAGTATTTT.

The V gene is TRBV7-2, the J gene TRBJ1-2, with 7 bases that match TRBD1. Germline-derived CDR1 and CDR2 are SGHTA and FQGNSA. V gave up 5 bases and J gave up 3 bases; unmatched junction bases: 6. This CDR3 spans 14 amino acids. The CDR3 DNA follows: TGTGCCAGCAGCCCGACGCAGGGGGACTATGGCTACACCTTC. Protein: CASSPTQGDYGYTF.

This chain joins TRBV9 and TRBJ2-3, with 11 bases fitting TRBD2. The germline CDR1 and CDR2 sequences are SGDLS and YYNGEE. V was clipped by 4 bases and J by 0 bases; unmatched bases: 4. CDR3 size: 16 residues. CDR3 region: CASSTSSGGSTDTQYF. The CDR3 nucleotides read TGTGCCAGCAGCACGTCTAGCGGGGGGAGCACAGATACGCAGTATTTT.

The CDR3: CASRNRAQPQHF. CDR3 sequence (DNA): TGTGCCAGTAGGAACAGGGCTCAGCCCCAGCATTTT. This chain uses TRBV19 with TRBJ1-5; D is possibly TRBD1 (6 bases). CDR1 and CDR2 (germline): LNHDA, SQIVND (reference sequence). This CDR3 is built from 12 residues. The V end lost 6 bases, the J end lost 6 bases, and 9 bases lay between the germline ends. Full variable domain (remainder filled in from reference TRBV19 and TRBJ1-5): DGGITQSPKYLFRKEGQNVTLSCEQNLNHDAMYWYRQDPGQGLRLIYYSQIVNDFQKGDIAEGYSVSREKKESFPLTVTSAQKNPTAFYLCASRNRAQPQHFGDGTRLSIL.

The chain is built from TRBV19 and TRBJ1-5, with TRBD1 matching 9 bases. This CDR3 is built from 15 residues. Germline lookup yields CDR1 LNHDA and CDR2 SQIVND (reference sequence). After removal of 6 bases from V and 0 bases from J, the junction contained 3 bases not matched to a gene. The CDR3 spells CASSRDRVSNQPQHF. In nucleotides, the CDR3 is TGTGCCAGTAGCCGGGACAGGGTTAGCAATCAGCCCCAGCATTTT.

The gene calls are TRBV19 and TRBJ2-7; the D is unclear. V was clipped by 7 bases and J by 1 base, with 14 bases between them. CDR3 length: 14 amino acids. The germline V gene has CDR1 LNHDA and CDR2 SQIVND (reference sequence). The CDR3 DNA follows: TGTGCCAGTAAATCACAGCCGTCTTCCTACGAGCAGTACTTC. This sequence encodes CASKSQPSSYEQYF. Complete variable domain (other parts from reference TRBV19 and TRBJ2-7): DGGITQSPKYLFRKEGQNVTLSCEQNLNHDAMYWYRQDPGQGLRLIYYSQIVNDFQKGDIAEGYSVSREKKESFPLTVTSAQKNPTAFYLCASKSQPSSYEQYFGPGTRLTVT.

The chain links TRBV29-1 to TRBJ1-4; no clear D gene. The CDR3 consists of 14 residues. Germline assignment: CDR1 SQVTM and CDR2 ANQGSEA. With 4 bases removed from V and 0 bases from J, the gap between germline ends came to 9 bases. The CDR3 DNA sequence: TGCAGCGTTGGACTGAGAACAACTAATGAAAAACTGTTTTTT. Its protein product is CSVGLRTTNEKLFF.

The chain links TRBV10-2 to TRBJ2-7; a weak D match, TRBD2 (5 bases). Between the trimmed V and J ends, which lost 0 bases and 3 bases, there was a span of 9 bases. Germline CDR1 is WSHSY and CDR2 is SAAADI. The CDR3 sequence is 14 residues long. The CDR3 DNA follows: TGCGCCAGCAGTGAGTCCGAGGGCAGCTACGAGCAGTACTTC. This codes for CASSESEGSYEQYF.

This chain links TRBV19 with TRBJ2-3, with TRBD2 identical over 11 bases. Germline V CDR1 and CDR2: LNHDA, SQIVND (reference sequence). V lost 9 bases to trimming and J lost 5 bases; unmatched junction nucleotides: 7. The CDR3 length is 14 residues. This CDR3 is CASRSGGAGDTQYF. In DNA, the CDR3 is TGTGCCAGCCGTAGCGGGGGGGCTGGAGATACGCAGTATTTT.